What follows are 11 T cell receptor beta chains derived from one specimen sequenced in a study of blood T cell repertoires in COVID-19. Some clones are missing from TCRdb's copy, which holds only in-frame ones; the method was immunoSEQ multiplex PCR. This table holds over 70,000 clones, roughly 84% found once. Material: peripheral blood. Receptor source: a man in his fifties or sixties with COVID-19, enrolled during active disease.

DNA for the CDR3: TGCGCCAGCAGCTACTCGACCGGGACTAGCAACCTCAATGAGCAGTTCTTC. Translation gives CASSYSTGTSNLNEQFF. V gene TRBV5-1 combines with J gene TRBJ2-1; TRBD2 matches 9 bases. CDR3 length: 17 residues. The germline V gene encodes CDR1 SGHRS and CDR2 YFSETQ. J gave up 6 bases and V 3 bases, and 13 bases lay outside the gene matches.

This clone appeared a few times. J is TRBJ1-4 and V is TRBV5-1, with a possible D match to TRBD1 (5 bases). The CDR3 runs to 14 residues. V was shortened by 0 bases and J by 6 bases, with 9 bases between the two germline ends. Germline CDR1 SGHRS, CDR2 YFSETQ. The CDR3 region has the DNA TGCGCCAGCAGCTTGGGACAGACCTATGAAAAACTGTTTTTT. Translation: CASSLGQTYEKLFF.

The chain links TRBV5-1 to TRBJ1-1; D uncertain. There are 13 residues in the CDR3. V lost 2 bases and J 4 bases, leaving 9 bases between the germline ends. The germline V gene encodes CDR1 SGHRS and CDR2 YFSETQ. CDR3 in amino acids: CASSLLGLTEAFF. The CDR3 coding sequence is TGCGCCAGCAGCTTACTTGGGCTCACTGAAGCTTTCTTT. The full variable domain, its missing parts supplied by reference TRBV5-1 and TRBJ1-1, is KAGVTQTPRYLIKTRGQQVTLSCSPISGHRSVSWYQQTPGQGLQFLFEYFSETQRNKGNFPGRFSGRQFSNSRSEMNVSTLELGDSALYLCASSLLGLTEAFFGQGTRLTVV.

V gene TRBV10-2 combines with J gene TRBJ2-3; D may be TRBD2 (6 bases). The V gene lost 9 bases and the J gene lost 5 bases, with 15 bases spanning the gap. The germline gives CDR1 WSHSY, CDR2 SAAADI. The CDR3 extends over 13 amino acids. CDR3: CASRGGAKDTQYF. The CDR3, as DNA: TGCGCCAGTCGCGGCGGGGCAAAAGATACGCAGTATTTT.

The rearrangement links TRBV30 to TRBJ1-5; D ambiguous. Germline V gene data show CDR1 as GTSNPN and CDR2 as SVGIG (reference sequence). Trimming took 4 bases from V and 0 from J, leaving 10 bases between them. The CDR3 covers 14 residues. The CDR3, as DNA: TGTGCCTGGAAACCGGGGTATAGCAATCAGCCCCAGCATTTT. Its protein is CAWKPGYSNQPQHF.

The chain joins TRBV10-2 to TRBJ1-1; no firm D call. The CDR3 contains 13 residues. Germline V CDR1 and CDR2: WSHSY, SAAADI. Trimming took 4 bases from V and 2 from J, leaving 8 bases between them. CDR3 in DNA: TGCGCCAGCAGTGTGGGCTTCAACACTGAAGCTTTCTTT. It yields the protein CASSVGFNTEAFF.

V is TRBV28 and J is TRBJ2-7; 10 nucleotides align to TRBD1. Germline-derived CDR1 and CDR2 are MDHEN and SYDVKM. J was trimmed by 3 bases and V by 6 bases; bases with no gene match: 14. The CDR3 totals 17 residues. DNA for the CDR3: TGTGCCAGCAGATCGCAAACCCCGGGACAGGGGTTCTACGAGCAGTACTTC. Translated: CASRSQTPGQGFYEQYF.

This chain connects TRBV19 to TRBJ1-5, with 9 bases lining up with TRBD1. This CDR3 region has 16 residues. Germline loops: CDR1 LNHDA, CDR2 SQIVND (reference sequence). V lost 5 bases and J lost 2; bases outside the gene matches: 7. CDR3 sequence (DNA): TGTGCCAGTAGTTTACAGGGGGCCCATGGCAATCAGCCCCAGCATTTT. Translating gives CASSLQGAHGNQPQHF.

The CDR3 spells CASSPSTSGVYEQYF. The CDR3 bases are TGTGCCAGCAGCCCCAGCACTAGCGGGGTTTACGAGCAGTACTTC. J is TRBJ2-7 and V is TRBV7-3, with TRBD2 matching over 10 bases. The CDR3 has 15 residues. Trimming took 5 bases from V and 4 from J; bases not matched to a gene: 8. Looked up from germline, CDR1 is SGHTA and CDR2 is FQGTGA.

The genes are TRBV5-1 and TRBJ2-3, with TRBD2 matching 7 bases. The CDR3 is 16 residues long. Per germline, CDR1 SGHRS and CDR2 YFSETQ. J gave up 1 base and V 1 base, and 6 bases lay outside the gene matches. The CDR3 protein is CASSLSSGDRTDTQYF. The CDR3 bases are TGCGCCAGCAGCTTGTCCAGCGGGGACCGCACAGATACGCAGTATTTT.

The V gene is TRBV7-9, the J gene TRBJ1-5; 7 bases line up with TRBD1. This CDR3 is built from 17 residues. Germline trimming cut 4 bases from V and 2 bases from J; bases unmatched to any gene: 11. Germline loops: CDR1 SEHNR, CDR2 FQNEAQ (reference sequence). Here the CDR3 reads CASSSDRENNRNQPQHF. The DNA for the CDR3 is TGTGCCAGCAGCTCAGACAGGGAAAACAATCGCAATCAGCCCCAGCATTTT.